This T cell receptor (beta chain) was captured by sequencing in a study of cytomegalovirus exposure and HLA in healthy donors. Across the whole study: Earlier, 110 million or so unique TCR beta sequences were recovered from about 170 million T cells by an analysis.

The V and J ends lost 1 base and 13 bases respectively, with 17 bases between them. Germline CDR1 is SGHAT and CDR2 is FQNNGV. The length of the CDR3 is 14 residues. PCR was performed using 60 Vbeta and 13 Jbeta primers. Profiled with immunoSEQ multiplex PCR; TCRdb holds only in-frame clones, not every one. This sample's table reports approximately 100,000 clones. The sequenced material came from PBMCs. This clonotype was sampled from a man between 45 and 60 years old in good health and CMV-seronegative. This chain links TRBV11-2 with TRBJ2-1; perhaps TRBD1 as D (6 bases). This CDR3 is CASSLVSPQGLQFF. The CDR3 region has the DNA TGTGCCAGCAGCTTAGTATCCCCGCAGGGGCTACAGTTCTTC.